The TCR beta chain under discussion was sequenced for a study of T cell responses to AZD1222 COVID-19 vaccine. Overall study context: Pooling covered second doses at about 4 or about 12 weeks.

V gave up 8 bases and J gave up 7 bases; unmatched junction bases: 8. This CDR3 comprises 13 residues. The germline gives CDR1 WSHSY, CDR2 SAAADI. Study-wide results and caveats: Spike-wide vaccine-associated CD4 TCRs dominated at 160-218 and 743-854.

A word on this clone: No antigen is known for it.

Assay: immunoSEQ multiplex PCR; the TCRdb copy retains only in-frame clones and omits some. Among around 190,000 clones, around 92% were seen once, and the ten largest hold 1% to 1.5%. The clonotype originates from an adult in good health. The rearrangement uses TRBV10-2 and TRBJ1-5; 7 bases align to TRBD1. The specimen was peripheral blood, collected on day 0 of AZD1222 vaccination. As DNA, the CDR3 is TGCGCCAGCGCGGGGGACAGTTTACAGCCCCAGCATTTT. Translation gives CASAGDSLQPQHF.